This T cell receptor beta chain was identified in a study of human T cells and chemical hapten exposure. Study details: Weekly scalp doses of diphenylcyclopropenone were given to patients during the approximately 25-week study.

Germline CDR1 reads LGHNA; CDR2 reads YNFKEQ. V was clipped by 0 bases and J by 3 bases; unmatched bases: 4. CDR3 length equals 15 residues. Ten or more counts support this clonotype. Specified time point: patch test 1, 2 weeks after DPC sensitization. Treatment reported: therapeutic diphenylcyclopropenone sensitization with weekly scalp DPC. Alopecia patients between 18 and 70 years old and suitable for DPC were used as donors. TCRdb re-called the RACE reads with MiXCR, one entry per CDR3 protein. The sample carries under 150,000 distinct CDR3 sequences, 12% recorded once. The sequenced sample was whole blood, obtained in connection with sensitization to the hapten diphenylcyclopropenone (DPC). The rearrangement uses TRBV4-2 and TRBJ2-7; TRBD2 matches 8 bases. The source of this sequence is a woman in her fifties or sixties with alopecia areata. Some clones in this sample may be carry-over from other donors' samples. The CDR3 coding sequence is TGTGCCAGCAGCCAAGATCTAGCGGGCTTCTACGAGCAGTACTTC. It yields the protein CASSQDLAGFYEQYF.